Listed below are T cell receptor beta chains from one sample, sequenced in a study of response to subunit inactivated influenza vaccine. MiXCR, applied by TCRdb to the RT-PCR reads, yields one record per CDR3 protein. The table lists about 310,000 distinct CDR3 sequences, around a fifth of them singletons. The specimen comprised PBMCs from blood, sampled less than 22 months after vaccination. These receptors originate from a man aged 45 to 70 who received an inactivated influenza vaccine. Both conserved end residues are part of each CDR3. Fields, in order: D gene, clone size, J gene, V gene, CDR3 length, CDR3 DNA, CDR3 protein. D genes are given only for firm matches. A row's size may be missing; if present it is once, few, many or a size class.

D gene: TRBD1; clone size: many; J gene: TRBJ1-1; V gene: TRBV3-1; CDR3 length: 15; CDR3 DNA: TGTGCCAGCAGCCCCACCGGGGCAGGGGGCACTGAAGCTTTCTTT; CDR3 protein: CASSPTGAGGTEAFF
D gene: TRBD1; clone size: few; J gene: TRBJ1-1; V gene: TRBV7-9; CDR3 length: 14; CDR3 DNA: TGTGCCAGCAGCTTAGGACAGGGAAAGGCTGAAGCTTTCTTT; CDR3 protein: CASSLGQGKAEAFF
D gene: NA; clone size: NA; J gene: TRBJ1-1; V gene: TRBV12-3/TRBV12-4; CDR3 length: 13; CDR3 DNA: TGTGCCAGCACCGGACTGGAAGGCACTGAAGCTTTCTTT; CDR3 protein: CASTGLEGTEAFF
D gene: TRBD1; clone size: few; J gene: TRBJ1-5; V gene: TRBV27; CDR3 length: 15; CDR3 DNA: TGTGCCAGCAGTTTATTTGAGGGGGCGGGCCAGCCCCAGCATTTT; CDR3 protein: CASSLFEGAGQPQHF
D gene: TRBD1; clone size: NA; J gene: TRBJ1-3; V gene: TRBV2; CDR3 length: 13; CDR3 DNA: TGTGCCAGCACGAGGGGGCCTGGAAACACCATATATTTT; CDR3 protein: CASTRGPGNTIYF
D gene: NA; clone size: few; J gene: TRBJ1-1; V gene: TRBV5-1; CDR3 length: 14; CDR3 DNA: TGCGCCAGCAGCTTGACCGGCAAGAACACTGAAGCTTTCTTT; CDR3 protein: CASSLTGKNTEAFF
D gene: NA; clone size: NA; J gene: TRBJ2-3; V gene: TRBV12-3/TRBV12-4; CDR3 length: 12; CDR3 DNA: TGTGCCAGCAGGTCAGGGGCGTATACGCAGTATTTT; CDR3 protein: CASRSGAYTQYF
D gene: NA; clone size: few; J gene: TRBJ2-2; V gene: TRBV4-3; CDR3 length: 15; CDR3 DNA: TGCGCCAGCAGCCAAGGGTCGGCGAATACCGGGGAGCTGTTTTTT; CDR3 protein: CASSQGSANTGELFF
D gene: NA; clone size: NA; J gene: TRBJ2-7; V gene: TRBV7-2; CDR3 length: 13; CDR3 DNA: TGTGCCAGCAGCCGAACACAAATCTACGAGCAGTACTTC; CDR3 protein: CASSRTQIYEQYF
D gene: NA; clone size: many; J gene: TRBJ1-1; V gene: TRBV20-1; CDR3 length: 12; CDR3 DNA: TGCAGTGCTAGGAGACAGAACACTGAAGCTTTCTTT; CDR3 protein: CSARRQNTEAFF
D gene: NA; clone size: few; J gene: TRBJ1-2; V gene: TRBV27; CDR3 length: 16; CDR3 DNA: TGTGCCAGCAGTTTATATGGGCCGGGGGAGCGATATGGCTACACCTTC; CDR3 protein: CASSLYGPGERYGYTF
D gene: TRBD2; clone size: NA; J gene: TRBJ2-3; V gene: TRBV7-2; CDR3 length: 15; CDR3 DNA: TGTGCCAGCAGCTTAGCGGGAGGGTCCACAGATACGCAGTATTTT; CDR3 protein: CASSLAGGSTDTQYF
D gene: TRBD2; clone size: NA; J gene: TRBJ2-2; V gene: TRBV29-1; CDR3 length: 13; CDR3 DNA: TGCAGCTGCCGGGACTACAACACCGGGGAGCTGTTTTTT; CDR3 protein: CSCRDYNTGELFF
D gene: NA; clone size: NA; J gene: TRBJ1-2; V gene: TRBV4-3; CDR3 length: 12; CDR3 DNA: TGCGCCAGCAGCTCCACGGCGGAAGGCTACACCTTC; CDR3 protein: CASSSTAEGYTF
D gene: TRBD2; clone size: NA; J gene: TRBJ2-7; V gene: TRBV20-1; CDR3 length: 17; CDR3 DNA: TGCAGTGCTAGATCAAACCCCCCTAGCGGGGATACCTACGAGCAGTACTTC; CDR3 protein: CSARSNPPSGDTYEQYF
D gene: NA; clone size: NA; J gene: TRBJ2-7; V gene: TRBV20-1; CDR3 length: 12; CDR3 DNA: TGCAGTGCTAGCCGGCGGTTCTACGAGCAGTACTTC; CDR3 protein: CSASRRFYEQYF
D gene: NA; clone size: few; J gene: TRBJ1-2; V gene: TRBV6-5; CDR3 length: 13; CDR3 DNA: TGTGCCAGCAGTATACAGGAAAACTATGGCTACACCTTC; CDR3 protein: CASSIQENYGYTF
D gene: TRBD1; clone size: NA; J gene: TRBJ2-3; V gene: TRBV20-1; CDR3 length: 17; CDR3 DNA: TGCAGTGCTAGAGAAGGGGGCGGGCGGGCAAGCACAGATACGCAGTATTTT; CDR3 protein: CSAREGGGRASTDTQYF
D gene: NA; clone size: NA; J gene: TRBJ1-5; V gene: TRBV7-8; CDR3 length: 15; CDR3 DNA: TGTGCCAGCAGCCGCACGGGCAGGAGTAGGGAGCCCCAGCATTTT; CDR3 protein: CASSRTGRSREPQHF
D gene: NA; clone size: once; J gene: TRBJ2-1; V gene: TRBV29-1; CDR3 length: 14; CDR3 DNA: TGCAGCGTACCTAGAGACTACTCCTACAATGAGCAGTTCTTC; CDR3 protein: CSVPRDYSYNEQFF
D gene: TRBD2; clone size: few; J gene: TRBJ2-5; V gene: TRBV10-2; CDR3 length: 16; CDR3 DNA: TGCGCCAGCAGTGATAGTAGGGCGCCTCATGGGGGGGCCCAGTACTTC; CDR3 protein: CASSDSRAPHGGAQYF
D gene: NA; clone size: few; J gene: TRBJ1-1; V gene: TRBV9; CDR3 length: 14; CDR3 DNA: TGTGCCAGCAGCCCCAGCAACCTTGTGGGTGAAGCTTTCTTT; CDR3 protein: CASSPSNLVGEAFF
D gene: NA; clone size: few; J gene: TRBJ1-3; V gene: TRBV7-2; CDR3 length: 14; CDR3 DNA: TGTGCCAGCAGCTTAGGGCGGCTCGGAAACACCATATATTTT; CDR3 protein: CASSLGRLGNTIYF
D gene: NA; clone size: NA; J gene: TRBJ1-1; V gene: TRBV10-2; CDR3 length: 13; CDR3 DNA: TGCGCCAGCAAGGAGAGGGGGACCTCTGAAGCTTTCTTT; CDR3 protein: CASKERGTSEAFF
D gene: NA; clone size: NA; J gene: TRBJ1-2; V gene: TRBV6-1; CDR3 length: 19; CDR3 DNA: TGTGCCAGCAGTAGATACCGGGACCACGTCCGTGTTTCTAACTATGGCTACACCTTC; CDR3 protein: CASSRYRDHVRVSNYGYTF
D gene: TRBD1; clone size: NA; J gene: TRBJ1-4; V gene: TRBV20-1; CDR3 length: 12; CDR3 DNA: TGCAGTGCTAGTCGGGAGGGGGCAGGACTGTTTTTT; CDR3 protein: CSASREGAGLFF
D gene: NA; clone size: NA; J gene: TRBJ1-5; V gene: TRBV1; CDR3 length: 14; CDR3 DNA: TGCACCAGCAGCAAACAGGTTAGCAATCAGCCCCAGCATTTT; CDR3 protein: CTSSKQVSNQPQHF
D gene: NA; clone size: NA; J gene: TRBJ1-1; V gene: TRBV18; CDR3 length: 16; CDR3 DNA: TGTGCCAGCTCACCAGGCACAGGGAGGTTGAACACTGAAGCTTTCTTT; CDR3 protein: CASSPGTGRLNTEAFF
D gene: TRBD1; clone size: many; J gene: TRBJ1-4; V gene: TRBV7-6; CDR3 length: 12; CDR3 DNA: TGTGCCAGCAGCTTGCCCAGGGGGAAACTGTTTTTT; CDR3 protein: CASSLPRGKLFF
D gene: NA; clone size: few; J gene: TRBJ1-2; V gene: TRBV7-2; CDR3 length: 14; CDR3 DNA: TGTGCCAGCAGCTTACGCGACCCAACCCGGGGCTACACCTTC; CDR3 protein: CASSLRDPTRGYTF
D gene: NA; clone size: few; J gene: TRBJ2-1; V gene: TRBV6-2/TRBV6-3; CDR3 length: 14; CDR3 DNA: TGTGCCAGCAGTTACGGAATCAGTGCCGTGGAGCAGTTCTTC; CDR3 protein: CASSYGISAVEQFF
D gene: NA; clone size: few; J gene: TRBJ1-1; V gene: TRBV27; CDR3 length: 13; CDR3 DNA: TGTGCCAGCAGGAGTGTTCTCAACACTGAAGCTTTCTTT; CDR3 protein: CASRSVLNTEAFF
D gene: NA; clone size: NA; J gene: TRBJ1-1; V gene: TRBV15; CDR3 length: 14; CDR3 DNA: TGTGCCACCAGCAGACAGGGAGTTGGCACTGAAGCTTTCTTT; CDR3 protein: CATSRQGVGTEAFF
D gene: TRBD1; clone size: NA; J gene: TRBJ1-1; V gene: TRBV25-1; CDR3 length: 18; CDR3 DNA: TGTGCCAGCAGTGAGATACAGCCCCGGACAGGCACAAACACTGAAGCTTTCTTT; CDR3 protein: CASSEIQPRTGTNTEAFF
D gene: NA; clone size: NA; J gene: TRBJ1-6; V gene: TRBV20-1; CDR3 length: 13; CDR3 DNA: TGCAGTGCTCTGCTAGGTGGGAATTCACCCCTCCACTTT; CDR3 protein: CSALLGGNSPLHF
D gene: TRBD1; clone size: many; J gene: TRBJ1-5; V gene: TRBV27; CDR3 length: 14; CDR3 DNA: TGTGCCAGCAGACCGGGACAGGTAAATCAGCCCCAGCATTTT; CDR3 protein: CASRPGQVNQPQHF
D gene: NA; clone size: NA; J gene: TRBJ1-3; V gene: TRBV4-3; CDR3 length: 17; CDR3 DNA: TGCGCCAGCAGCCAAGAATCCGGGGCCGCCGGTGGAAACACCATATATTTT; CDR3 protein: CASSQESGAAGGNTIYF
D gene: NA; clone size: many; J gene: TRBJ1-2; V gene: TRBV7-2; CDR3 length: 16; CDR3 DNA: TGTGCCAGCAGCTTAGAACCTGAAAGGGGTAACTATGGCTACACCTTC; CDR3 protein: CASSLEPERGNYGYTF
D gene: NA; clone size: NA; J gene: TRBJ1-5; V gene: TRBV20-1; CDR3 length: 13; CDR3 DNA: TGCAGTGCTAGGGGGCCCCGGGGTCAGCCCCAGCATTTT; CDR3 protein: CSARGPRGQPQHF
D gene: NA; clone size: NA; J gene: TRBJ2-7; V gene: TRBV12-3/TRBV12-4; CDR3 length: 13; CDR3 DNA: TGTGCCAGCAGTTCACAGGAGTCCTACGAGCAGTACTTC; CDR3 protein: CASSSQESYEQYF
D gene: NA; clone size: many; J gene: TRBJ1-4; V gene: TRBV18; CDR3 length: 14; CDR3 DNA: TGTGCCAGCTCACCACCTTCGGGTAATGAAAAACTGTTTTTT; CDR3 protein: CASSPPSGNEKLFF
D gene: NA; clone size: few; J gene: TRBJ2-7; V gene: TRBV3-1; CDR3 length: 16; CDR3 DNA: TGTGCCAGCAGCCAAGAATGGGGGAGGATTAACTACGAGCAGTACTTC; CDR3 protein: CASSQEWGRINYEQYF
D gene: NA; clone size: few; J gene: TRBJ1-3; V gene: TRBV7-2; CDR3 length: 13; CDR3 DNA: TGTGCCAGCAGCCGAATGACTAGAAACACCATATATTTT; CDR3 protein: CASSRMTRNTIYF